The source of this T cell receptor (beta chain) is a study of control samples from healthy donors and cancer patients (dated by TCRdb to between 2020 and 2021). This clone was picked up one time. What this receptor recognizes is not known. The sample holds no much larger clone one base away, and base qualities are not on file. To prepare the library, the immunoSEQ multiplex PCR assay was applied. The table comes from immuneACCESS by way of TCRdb, which keeps in-frame sequences with V and J called. Part of the clones is missing from these tables; in studies checked, under half for an unresolved V gene and the rest for unknown reasons. The sample includes approximately 89,000 clones, with around 87% observed a single time. Around 18% of the sample is taken by the ten largest. Inclusive of the bounding cysteine and phenylalanine, the CDR3 is 15 residues long. CDR3 DNA only is kept here, 45 bases in frame from base 1. Unmatched junction bases come to 7, with V trimmed by 7 bases and J by 7 bases. The germline V gene supplies CDR1 MNHEY and CDR2 SVGAGI.

This clonotype was obtained from a man aged 50-60 years in good health. Specimen: blood. The chain uses TRBV6-5 and TRBJ1-6; TRBD1 fits 10 bases in the junction. The DNA reads as follows: TGTGCCAGCAAGTGGGGGACAGGGGACAATTCACCCCTCCACTTT. Its coded protein is CASKWGTGDNSPLHF.